The rows below give T cell receptor beta chains drawn from one sample of a study of cytomegalovirus exposure and HLA in healthy donors. TCRdb's table, derived via immunoSEQ multiplex PCR, lists solely in-frame clones and lacks some. Among 120,000 to 150,000 clones listed, roughly 73% were seen once. Source material: PBMCs. The source of these receptors is a female donor in good health and CMV-seronegative. CDR3s include the opening cysteine and the closing phenylalanine or tryptophan. A D gene is named only where the DNA matches it firmly. The size entry is marked missing in some rows and otherwise reads once, few, many or a size class.

TRBJ1-4	-	TRBV19	-	TGTGCCAGTAGCCATTTGGGTGAGCCGGGTAATGAAAAACTGTTTTTT	CASSHLGEPGNEKLFF
TRBJ1-6	-	TRBV27	-	TGTGCCAGCAGCAATAGACAGTATTCACCCCTCCACTTT	CASSNRQYSPLHF
TRBJ2-7	TRBD1	TRBV19	-	TGTGCCAGTAGTCAGTGGACAGGGGATTACGAGCAGTACTTC	CASSQWTGDYEQYF
TRBJ2-6	-	TRBV10-3	few	TGTGCCATCAGGGACAGTAGCTCTGGGGCCAACGTCCTGACTTTC	CAIRDSSSGANVLTF
TRBJ1-5	TRBD1	TRBV28	-	TGTGCCAGCATGGAGAGGGACAGGGGGCACAATCAGCCCCAGCATTTT	CASMERDRGHNQPQHF
TRBJ2-1	TRBD1	TRBV6-5	-	TGTGCCAGCAGCCGGGACAGGGGAAATTACAATGAGCAGTTCTTC	CASSRDRGNYNEQFF
TRBJ2-1	TRBD2	TRBV5-1	-	TGCGCCAGCAAGCGGGAGGCCCTTGGGTATGAGCAGTTCTTC	CASKREALGYEQFF
TRBJ1-5	TRBD1	TRBV2	-	TGTGCCAGTAAGACGCTGGACAGGGCTCAGCCCCAGCATTTT	CASKTLDRAQPQHF
TRBJ1-2	TRBD1	TRBV28	-	TGTGCCAGCAGCACACCGACAGGGGAATATGGCTACACCTTC	CASSTPTGEYGYTF
TRBJ2-3	TRBD2	TRBV7-6	-	TGTGCCAGCAGCTTAGGCTCGCGGGGGAGCACAGATACGCAGTATTTT	CASSLGSRGSTDTQYF
TRBJ2-1	TRBD2	TRBV9	-	TGTGCCAGCAGCGCAACCTTGACCGGGACTAGCGGCAATGAGCAGTTCTTC	CASSATLTGTSGNEQFF
TRBJ2-3	-	TRBV6-1	-	TGTGCCAGCATCACAGGGCTTACTAGCACAGATACGCAGTATTTT	CASITGLTSTDTQYF
TRBJ2-4	TRBD1	TRBV9	-	TGTGCCAGCAGCGGGACAGGGGTCAAAAACATTCAGTACTTC	CASSGTGVKNIQYF
TRBJ2-1	TRBD2	TRBV19	many	TGTGCCAGTAGCCCATTGAATGGCGGGAGGGCCAGTAGTGAGCAGTTCTTC	CASSPLNGGRASSEQFF
TRBJ1-1	-	TRBV29-1	-	TGCAGCGTGGGGAGGACTGAAGCTTTCTTT	CSVGRTEAFF
TRBJ1-3	-	TRBV12-5	-	TGTGCTAGTGGGAGGGGAGGCCTGAACTCTGGAAACACCATATATTTT	CASGRGGLNSGNTIYF
TRBJ2-5	-	TRBV11-3	-	TGTGCCAGCAGTTGGGGGGTGCAAGAGACCCAGTACTTC	CASSWGVQETQYF
TRBJ2-2	TRBD2	TRBV5-5	-	TGTGCCAGCAGCCTCAGGCTGCTAGCGGGGGAAGGGGAGCTGTTTTTT	CASSLRLLAGEGELFF
TRBJ2-1	TRBD2	TRBV5-1	-	TGCGCCAGCAGCCCTCAGCCGACTAGCGGGTTAATGGGCAATGAGCAGTTCTTC	CASSPQPTSGLMGNEQFF
TRBJ2-5	TRBD1	TRBV7-2	-	TGTGCCAGCAGCCCATGGACAGGGGGGCGGCAAGAGACCCAGTACTTC	CASSPWTGGRQETQYF